The 26 T cell receptor beta chains given below trace back to one sample, sequenced in a study of STAT5B mutations in CD4+ large granular lymphocyte leukemia. Profiled with immunoSEQ multiplex PCR; TCRdb holds only in-frame clones, not every one. The table has more than 35,000 clones, 75% to 85% seen once. The sample comprised CD4+ T cells from blood buffy coats. The receptors derive from a human donor in good health.

The chain employs TRBV6-1 and TRBJ1-1; D is perhaps TRBD1 (6 bases). With 4 bases removed from V and 5 bases from J, the gap between germline ends came to 17 bases. Looked up from germline, CDR1 is MNHNS and CDR2 is SASEGT. The CDR3 totals 15 residues. The chain's CDR3 is CASSVRGGGRTEAFF. The CDR3 nucleotides read TGTGCCAGCAGTGTCAGGGGAGGGGGAAGGACTGAAGCTTTCTTT.

The chain employs TRBV7-9 and TRBJ2-3; D not resolved. The germline gives CDR1 SEHNR, CDR2 FQNEAQ (reference sequence). This CDR3 region has 15 residues. Trimming removed 0 bases at V and 0 bases at J, with 7 bases between. In nucleotides, the CDR3 is TGTGCCAGCAGCTTAGCGCAAGGCAGCACAGATACGCAGTATTTT. Its protein product is CASSLAQGSTDTQYF.

V gene TRBV11-3 combines with J gene TRBJ2-2, with 7 bases fitting TRBD2. Germline V gives CDR1 SGHNT, CDR2 YENEEA. The CDR3 loop spans 15 amino acids. The V and J ends lost 5 bases and 6 bases, in that order; junction bases with no gene match: 9. The CDR3 nucleotides read TGTGCCAGCAGCCCAACTCGGGGGGTCGCCGGGGAGCTGTTTTTT. Protein: CASSPTRGVAGELFF.

This chain joins TRBV7-8 and TRBJ2-3; TRBD2 matches 14 bases. Trimming removed 3 bases from V and 6 bases from J; junction bases left unmatched: 5. The CDR3 runs 16 residues. Germline V gives CDR1 SGHVS, CDR2 FQNEAQ. CDR3 sequence: CASSLMGTSGGDTQYF. CDR3 sequence (DNA): TGTGCCAGCAGCTTGATGGGGACTAGCGGGGGTGATACGCAGTATTTT.

The chain carries TRBV10-3 and TRBJ2-7, with TRBD1 matching over 9 bases. Germline CDR1 reads ENHRY; CDR2 reads SYGVKD. V lost 0 bases and J lost 5; bases outside the gene matches: 11. CDR3 length equals 17 residues. The CDR3 protein is CAISESITDRGLDEQYF. CDR3 sequence (DNA): TGTGCCATCAGTGAGTCGATCACGGACAGGGGATTGGACGAGCAGTACTTC.

This chain joins TRBV11-2 and TRBJ2-7, with 13 bases aligning to TRBD2. The CDR3 has 15 residues. V lost 5 bases to trimming and J lost 6 bases; unmatched junction nucleotides: 7. The germline CDR1 and CDR2 sequences are SGHAT and FQNNGV. The CDR3 region has the DNA TGTGCCAGCAGCGACCGGACTAGCGGGAGCGCCGAGCAGTACTTC. Translation gives CASSDRTSGSAEQYF.

V is TRBV6-6 and J is TRBJ1-6; D uncertain. CDR1 is MNHNY and CDR2 is SVGAGI in the germline V gene (reference sequence). The CDR3 length is 14 residues. V lost 4 bases and J lost 0, with 4 bases in between. The CDR3 nucleotides read TGTGCCAGCAGTTGGGGCTCCTATAATTCACCCCTCCACTTT. Translated: CASSWGSYNSPLHF.

The CDR3 coding sequence is TGTGCCAGCAGCGGCTCTGGAAACACCATATATTTT. The encoded protein is CASSGSGNTIYF. The J gene is TRBJ1-3, the V gene TRBV2; D gene ambiguous. The ends were cut back, 6 bases at V and 0 bases at J, with 3 bases in the middle. Germline V lookup: CDR1 SNHLY, CDR2 FYNNEI. The CDR3 is 12 amino acids.

CDR3 in DNA: TGTGCCAGCAGCCAAGGCAATGAATTTCAGCCCCAGCATTTT. Translation: CASSQGNEFQPQHF. This chain joins TRBV4-2 and TRBJ1-5; D gene unclear. CDR1 and CDR2 (germline): LGHNA, YNFKEQ. This CDR3 spans 14 amino acids. Between the trimmed V and J ends, which lost 1 base and 6 bases, there was a span of 10 bases.

This chain connects TRBV29-1 to TRBJ2-1; tentatively, D is TRBD1 (5 bases). The CDR3 runs to 14 residues. Trimming took off 0 bases at V and 6 bases at J, with 12 bases between the two ends. In germline, CDR1 is SQVTM, CDR2 ANQGSEA. As DNA, the CDR3 is TGCAGCGTTGAAGATCTTGGGGCCGGCAATGAGCAGTTCTTC. Translation gives CSVEDLGAGNEQFF.

This chain connects TRBV6-5 to TRBJ1-2; a weak D match, TRBD1 (6 bases). Germline V gene data show CDR1 as MNHEY and CDR2 as SVGAGI. CDR3 size: 13 residues. Between the trimmed V and J ends, which lost 5 bases and 8 bases, there was a span of 15 bases. The CDR3 protein is CASSADSRAGYTF. CDR3 nucleotides: TGTGCCAGCAGTGCGGACAGCCGGGCAGGCTACACCTTC.

The rearrangement uses TRBV7-9 and TRBJ2-7, with D possibly being TRBD1 (5 bases). The CDR3 consists of 13 residues. In germline, CDR1 is SEHNR, CDR2 FQNEAQ (reference sequence). The V end was cut by 1 base, the J end by 5 bases, with 9 bases between. CDR3 region: CASSLGTFDEQYF. The CDR3 DNA is TGTGCCAGCAGCTTAGGGACATTTGACGAGCAGTACTTC.

This chain connects TRBV28 to TRBJ1-6; tentatively, D is TRBD1 (6 bases). The CDR3 spans 16 residues. V was clipped by 9 bases and J by 9 bases, with 24 bases between them. In germline, CDR1 is MDHEN, CDR2 SYDVKM. The CDR3 sequence is CASLPWAGGGGSPLHF. CDR3 nucleotide sequence: TGTGCCAGTCTTCCCTGGGCTGGAGGGGGTGGTTCACCCCTCCACTTT.

This clone is a singleton in its sample. This chain joins TRBV5-1 and TRBJ1-4; possibly TRBD1 for D (6 bases). Trimming pared 4 bases from V and 7 bases from J, leaving 14 bases between. The CDR3 is 14 residues long. Germline CDR1 reads SGHRS; CDR2 reads YFSETQ. This chain's CDR3 is CASSQSRGGEKLFF. The CDR3 DNA reads as TGCGCCAGCAGCCAAAGTAGGGGGGGTGAAAAACTGTTTTTT.

This chain connects TRBV6-1 to TRBJ2-7; TRBD2 agrees at 12 bases. CDR1 and CDR2 from the germline V gene are MNHNS and SASEGT. V was pared by 4 bases and J by 3 bases, with 7 bases of the junction left unmatched. The CDR3 extends over 16 amino acids. The CDR3: CASSGTGTSGHYEQYF. The CDR3 coding sequence is TGTGCCAGCAGTGGAACAGGGACTAGCGGGCACTACGAGCAGTACTTC.

This clone was recorded only once. The rearrangement links TRBV7-3 to TRBJ2-7; TRBD1 aligns across 7 bases. Germline lookup yields CDR1 SGHTA and CDR2 FQGTGA. J gave up 0 bases and V 5 bases, and 4 bases lay outside the gene matches. This CDR3 contains 14 residues. As DNA, the CDR3 is TGTGCCAGCAGCCGGGACAGCCTCTCCTACGAGCAGTACTTC. Amino acids: CASSRDSLSYEQYF.

The gene calls are TRBV9 and TRBJ1-5, with D possibly being TRBD1 (6 bases). Trimming left V 4 bases short and J 0 bases short, with 23 bases between. This CDR3 has 19 residues. Germline V lookup: CDR1 SGDLS, CDR2 YYNGEE. CDR3 sequence: CASSHPRGGSAFSNQPQHF. DNA of the CDR3: TGTGCCAGCAGCCACCCCCGTGGGGGCTCCGCATTTAGCAATCAGCCCCAGCATTTT.

The rearrangement uses TRBV5-1 and TRBJ2-7, with 7 positions matching TRBD1. The J segment lost 5 bases and the V segment lost 2 bases, leaving 7 bases of the junction unmatched. The CDR3 is 14 residues long. Germline loops: CDR1 SGHRS, CDR2 YFSETQ. The CDR3 nucleotides are TGCGCCAGCAGCTTAGAGGGGGCACTCGACGAGCAGTACTTC. The encoded protein is CASSLEGALDEQYF.

This chain uses TRBV9 with TRBJ2-7; 9 bases map to TRBD1. This CDR3 is built from 15 residues. V was pared by 0 bases and J by 3 bases, with 4 bases of the junction left unmatched. The germline gives CDR1 SGDLS, CDR2 YYNGEE. The CDR3 DNA follows: TGTGCCAGCAGCGTAGGTGGGACAGGGCTCTACGAGCAGTACTTC. The encoded protein is CASSVGGTGLYEQYF.

The chain carries TRBV2 and TRBJ2-2; D remains ambiguous. Germline values: CDR1 SNHLY, CDR2 FYNNEI. There are 18 residues in the CDR3. The V end lost 5 bases, the J end lost 2 bases, and 21 bases lay between the germline ends. The CDR3 nucleotides read TGTGCCAGCAGTTGGCCCACATCCTCCAGCCCTAACACCGGGGAGCTGTTTTTT. Translated, it gives CASSWPTSSSPNTGELFF.

This chain joins TRBV9 and TRBJ2-2; 9 positions agree with TRBD2. Trimming at V came to 7 bases and at J to 2 bases, leaving 6 bases not matched to a gene. CDR1 is SGDLS, CDR2 YYNGEE, per germline. The length of the CDR3 is 15 residues. Written as DNA, the CDR3 is TGTGCCAGCGAGACTAGCGGATATAACACCGGGGAGCTGTTTTTT. Protein sequence: CASETSGYNTGELFF. The variable domain in full, completed from reference TRBV9 and TRBJ2-2, reads DSGVTQTPKHLITATGQRVTLRCSPRSGDLSVYWYQQSLDQGLQFLIQYYNGEERAKGNILERFSAQQFPDLHSELNLSSLELGDSALYFCASETSGYNTGELFFGEGSRLTVL.

V usage is TRBV15 and J usage is TRBJ1-6; no clear D gene. The germline gives CDR1 LNHNV, CDR2 YYDKDF (reference sequence). V shed 1 base and J shed 6 bases, with 13 bases lying between them. CDR3 length equals 16 residues. In DNA form, the CDR3 reads TGTGCCACCAGCAGAGGAACAGATCCTGTTAATTCACCCCTCCACTTT. Its protein is CATSRGTDPVNSPLHF.

The rearrangement joins TRBV7-3 to TRBJ2-1; TRBD2 is a possible D gene (7 bases). This CDR3 is built from 17 residues. In germline, CDR1 is SGHTA, CDR2 FQGTGA. Trimming removed 5 bases from V and 1 base from J, with 18 bases in between. In DNA form, the CDR3 reads TGTGCCAGCAGCCCCCATCGGGGGGACACTTCCTACAATGAGCAGTTCTTC. Its translation is CASSPHRGDTSYNEQFF.

V gene TRBV30 combines with J gene TRBJ1-1, with 9 bases fitting TRBD1. Germline values: CDR1 GTSNPN, CDR2 SVGIG (reference sequence). Unmatched junction bases numbered 13, after V lost 2 bases and J lost 3 bases. This CDR3 has 17 amino acids. The CDR3 bases are TGTGCCTGGAGTTCAACAGGGGGCGCGTATAAGGACACTGAAGCTTTCTTT. Translated, it gives CAWSSTGGAYKDTEAFF.

J is TRBJ1-3 and V is TRBV6-5, with 7 positions matching TRBD1. There are 14 residues in the CDR3. After removal of 6 bases from V and 3 bases from J, the junction contained 5 bases not matched to a gene. CDR1 MNHEY and CDR2 SVGAGI come from the germline V gene. The CDR3 region is CASSDRALGNTIYF. The CDR3 DNA reads TGTGCCAGCAGCGACAGGGCGCTTGGAAACACCATATATTTT.

This chain links TRBV2 with TRBJ2-7, with 9 bases lining up with TRBD2. The V segment lost 7 bases and the J segment 3 bases; nucleotides outside the gene matches: 4. This CDR3 contains 13 residues. Germline V gene lookup returns CDR1 SNHLY and CDR2 FYNNEI. CDR3 DNA: TGTGCCAGCACCCGGACTAGCGACTACGAGCAGTACTTC. Protein product: CASTRTSDYEQYF.